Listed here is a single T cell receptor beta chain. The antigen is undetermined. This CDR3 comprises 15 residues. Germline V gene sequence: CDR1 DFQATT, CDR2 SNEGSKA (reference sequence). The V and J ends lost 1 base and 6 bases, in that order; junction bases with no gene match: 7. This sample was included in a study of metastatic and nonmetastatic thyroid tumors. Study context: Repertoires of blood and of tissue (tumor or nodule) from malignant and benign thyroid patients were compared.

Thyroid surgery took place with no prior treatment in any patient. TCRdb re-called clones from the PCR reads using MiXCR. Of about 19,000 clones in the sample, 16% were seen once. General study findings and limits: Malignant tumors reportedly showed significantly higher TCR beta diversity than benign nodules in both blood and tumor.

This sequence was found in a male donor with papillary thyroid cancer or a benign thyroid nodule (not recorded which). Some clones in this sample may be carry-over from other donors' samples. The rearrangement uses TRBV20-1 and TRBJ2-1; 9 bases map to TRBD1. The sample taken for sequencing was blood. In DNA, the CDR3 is TGCAGTGCTAGAGTAGGGGACAGGGTTTCCAATGAGCAGTTCTTC. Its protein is CSARVGDRVSNEQFF.